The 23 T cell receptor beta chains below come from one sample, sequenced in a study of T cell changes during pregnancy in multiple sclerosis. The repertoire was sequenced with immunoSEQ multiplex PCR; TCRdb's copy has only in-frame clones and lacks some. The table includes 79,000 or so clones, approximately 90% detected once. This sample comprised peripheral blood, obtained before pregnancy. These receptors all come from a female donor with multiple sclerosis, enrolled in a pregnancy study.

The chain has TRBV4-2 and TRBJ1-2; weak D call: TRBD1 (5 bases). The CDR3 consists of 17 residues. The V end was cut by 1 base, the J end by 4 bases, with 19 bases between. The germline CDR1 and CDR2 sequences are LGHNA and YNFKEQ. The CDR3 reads CASSQATTLGQPYGYTF. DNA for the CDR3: TGTGCCAGCAGCCAAGCTACCACCCTGGGGCAGCCCTATGGCTACACCTTC.

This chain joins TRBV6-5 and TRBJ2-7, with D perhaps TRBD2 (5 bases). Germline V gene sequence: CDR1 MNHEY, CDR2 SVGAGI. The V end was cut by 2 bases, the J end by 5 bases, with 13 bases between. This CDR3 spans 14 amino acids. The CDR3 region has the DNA TGTGCCAGCAGTTACGACTACACCCACAACGAGCAGTACTTC. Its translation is CASSYDYTHNEQYF.

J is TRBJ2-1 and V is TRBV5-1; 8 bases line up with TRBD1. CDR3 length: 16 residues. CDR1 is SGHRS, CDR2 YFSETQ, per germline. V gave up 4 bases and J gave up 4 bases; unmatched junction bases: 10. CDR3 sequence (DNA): TGCGCCAGCAGCCAGGGACAGGCCGCAACTTACAATGAGCAGTTCTTC. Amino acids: CASSQGQAATYNEQFF.

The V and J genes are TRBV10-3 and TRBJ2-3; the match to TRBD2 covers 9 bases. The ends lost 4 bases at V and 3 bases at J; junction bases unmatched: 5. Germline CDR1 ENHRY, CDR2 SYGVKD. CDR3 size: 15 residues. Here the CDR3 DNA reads TGTGCCATCAGTGCCCCCCTAGCGGGGACAGATACGCAGTATTTT. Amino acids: CAISAPLAGTDTQYF.

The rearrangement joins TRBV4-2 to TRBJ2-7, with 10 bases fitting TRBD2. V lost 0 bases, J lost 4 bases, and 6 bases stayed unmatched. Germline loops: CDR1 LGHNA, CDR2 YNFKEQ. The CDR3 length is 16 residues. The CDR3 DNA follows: TGTGCCAGCAGCCAAGAATGGACTAGCGGCGGATACGAGCAGTACTTC. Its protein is CASSQEWTSGGYEQYF.

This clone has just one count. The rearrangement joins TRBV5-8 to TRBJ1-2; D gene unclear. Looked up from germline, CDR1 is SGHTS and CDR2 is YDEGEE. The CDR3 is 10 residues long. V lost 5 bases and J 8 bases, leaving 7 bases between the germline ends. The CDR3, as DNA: TGTGCCAGCAGGGCCTCCGGCTACACCTTC. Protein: CASRASGYTF.

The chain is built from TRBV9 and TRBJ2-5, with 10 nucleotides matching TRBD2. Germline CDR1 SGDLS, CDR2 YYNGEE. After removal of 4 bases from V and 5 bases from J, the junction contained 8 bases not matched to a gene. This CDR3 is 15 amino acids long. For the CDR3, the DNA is TGTGCCAGCAGCCCGGGAGGGGGACTAGCGGAGACCCAGTACTTC. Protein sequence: CASSPGGGLAETQYF. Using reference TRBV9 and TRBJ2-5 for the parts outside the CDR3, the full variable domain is DSGVTQTPKHLITATGQRVTLRCSPRSGDLSVYWYQQSLDQGLQFLIQYYNGEERAKGNILERFSAQQFPDLHSELNLSSLELGDSALYFCASSPGGGLAETQYFGPGTRLLVL.

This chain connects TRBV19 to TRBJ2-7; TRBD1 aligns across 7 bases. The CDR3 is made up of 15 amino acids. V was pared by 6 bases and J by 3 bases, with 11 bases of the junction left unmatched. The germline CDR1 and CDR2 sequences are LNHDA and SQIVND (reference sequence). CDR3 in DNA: TGTGCCAGTAGGAGAGGACAGGCGCTTCTCTACGAGCAGTACTTC. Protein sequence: CASRRGQALLYEQYF.

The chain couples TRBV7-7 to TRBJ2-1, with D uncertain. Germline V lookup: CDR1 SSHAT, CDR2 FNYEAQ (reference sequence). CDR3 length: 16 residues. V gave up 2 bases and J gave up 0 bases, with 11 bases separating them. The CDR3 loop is CASSLSRGSSYNEQFF. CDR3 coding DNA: TGTGCCAGCAGCTTAAGCCGAGGCTCCTCCTACAATGAGCAGTTCTTC. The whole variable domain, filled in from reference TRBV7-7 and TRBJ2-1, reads GAGVSQSPRYKVTKRGQDVTLRCDPISSHATLYWYQQALGQGPEFLTYFNYEAQPDKSGLPSDRFSAERPEGSISTLTIQRTEQRDSAMYRCASSLSRGSSYNEQFFGPGTRLTVL.

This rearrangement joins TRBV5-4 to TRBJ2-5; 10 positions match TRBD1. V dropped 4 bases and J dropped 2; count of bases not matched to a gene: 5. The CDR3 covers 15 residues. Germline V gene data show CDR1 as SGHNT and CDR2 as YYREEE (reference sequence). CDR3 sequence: CASSQWDRGQETQYF. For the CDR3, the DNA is TGTGCCAGCAGCCAATGGGACAGGGGACAAGAGACCCAGTACTTC. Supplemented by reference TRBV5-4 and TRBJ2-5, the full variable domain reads ETGVTQSPTHLIKTRGQQVTLRCSSQSGHNTVSWYQQALGQGPQFIFQYYREEENGRGNFPPRFSGLQFPNYSSELNVNALELDDSALYLCASSQWDRGQETQYFGPGTRLLVL.

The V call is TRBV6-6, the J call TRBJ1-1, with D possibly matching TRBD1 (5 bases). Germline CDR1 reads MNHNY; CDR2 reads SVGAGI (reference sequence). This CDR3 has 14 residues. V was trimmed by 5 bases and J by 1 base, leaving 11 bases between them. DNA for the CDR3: TGTGCCAGCAGTCGGGCGGGGGGGAACACTGAAGCTTTCTTT. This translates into CASSRAGGNTEAFF.

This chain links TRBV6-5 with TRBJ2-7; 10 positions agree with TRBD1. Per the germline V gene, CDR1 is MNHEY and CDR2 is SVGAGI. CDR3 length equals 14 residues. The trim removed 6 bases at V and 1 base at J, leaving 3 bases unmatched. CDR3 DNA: TGTGCCAGCAGAGGACAGGGGGGTTCCTACGAGCAGTACTTC. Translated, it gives CASRGQGGSYEQYF.

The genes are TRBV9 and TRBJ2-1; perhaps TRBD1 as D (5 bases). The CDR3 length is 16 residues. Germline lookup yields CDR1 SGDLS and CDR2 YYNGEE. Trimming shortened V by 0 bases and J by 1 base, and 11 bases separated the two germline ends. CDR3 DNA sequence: TGTGCCAGCAGCGTAGGAACAGGATTTTCCTACAATGAGCAGTTCTTC. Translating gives CASSVGTGFSYNEQFF.

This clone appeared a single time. CDR3 region: CATSRAGFGDTQYF. CDR3 in DNA: TGTGCCACCAGCAGAGCGGGGTTCGGAGATACGCAGTATTTT. The chain couples TRBV15 to TRBJ2-3; D might be TRBD2 (5 bases). V was cut by 1 base and J by 5 bases, with 10 bases left in between. CDR1 and CDR2 (germline): LNHNV, YYDKDF (reference sequence). CDR3 length: 14 residues.

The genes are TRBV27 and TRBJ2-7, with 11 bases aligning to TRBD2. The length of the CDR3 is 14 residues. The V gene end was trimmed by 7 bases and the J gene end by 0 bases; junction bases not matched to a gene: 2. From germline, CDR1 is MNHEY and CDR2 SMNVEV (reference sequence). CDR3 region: CASTGLAGSYEQYF. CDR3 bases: TGTGCCAGCACCGGACTAGCGGGCTCCTACGAGCAGTACTTC.

CDR3 sequence: CASSPTSVSSYEQYF. For the CDR3, the DNA is TGTGCCAGCAGCCCGACTAGCGTGAGCTCCTACGAGCAGTACTTC. The V gene is TRBV7-9, the J gene TRBJ2-7; 8 bases match TRBD2. From germline, CDR1 is SEHNR and CDR2 FQNEAQ (reference sequence). The CDR3 runs to 15 residues. Losses at the gene ends were 5 bases for V and 0 bases for J; bases not matched to a gene: 6.

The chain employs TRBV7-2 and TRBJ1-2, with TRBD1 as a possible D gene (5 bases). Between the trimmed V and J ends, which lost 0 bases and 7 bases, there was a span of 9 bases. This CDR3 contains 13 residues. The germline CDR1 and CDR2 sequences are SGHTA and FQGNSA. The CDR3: CASSLARESGYTF. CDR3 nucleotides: TGTGCCAGCAGCTTAGCCAGGGAAAGTGGCTACACCTTC.

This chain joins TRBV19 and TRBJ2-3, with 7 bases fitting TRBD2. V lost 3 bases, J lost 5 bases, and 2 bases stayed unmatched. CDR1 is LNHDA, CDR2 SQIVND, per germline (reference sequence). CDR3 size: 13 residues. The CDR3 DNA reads TGTGCCAGTAGTATGGGAGGGTTAGATACGCAGTATTTT. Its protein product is CASSMGGLDTQYF.

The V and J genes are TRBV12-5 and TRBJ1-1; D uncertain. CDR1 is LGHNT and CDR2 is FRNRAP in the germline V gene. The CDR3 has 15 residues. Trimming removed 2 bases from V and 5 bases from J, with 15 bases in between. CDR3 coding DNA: TGTGCTAGTGGTTTGATGGGAGGCCTAGGTACTGAAGCTTTCTTT. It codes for CASGLMGGLGTEAFF.

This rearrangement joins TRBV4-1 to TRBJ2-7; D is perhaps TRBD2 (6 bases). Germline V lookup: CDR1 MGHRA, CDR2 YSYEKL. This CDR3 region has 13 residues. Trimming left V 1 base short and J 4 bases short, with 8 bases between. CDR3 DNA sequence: TGCGCCAGCAGCCAAGCGGGGGTATACGAGCAGTACTTC. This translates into CASSQAGVYEQYF.

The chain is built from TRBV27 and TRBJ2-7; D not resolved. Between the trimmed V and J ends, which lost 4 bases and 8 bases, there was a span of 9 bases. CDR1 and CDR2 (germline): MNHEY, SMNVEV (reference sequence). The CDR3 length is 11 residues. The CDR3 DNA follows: TGTGCCAGCAGTTCTGTTTACAAGCAGTACTTC. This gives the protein CASSSVYKQYF.

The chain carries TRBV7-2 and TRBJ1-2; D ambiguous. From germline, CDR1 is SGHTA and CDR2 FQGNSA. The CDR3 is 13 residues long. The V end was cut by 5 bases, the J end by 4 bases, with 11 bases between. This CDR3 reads CASSPGGSYGYTF. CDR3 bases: TGTGCCAGCAGCCCAGGCGGGAGCTATGGCTACACCTTC.

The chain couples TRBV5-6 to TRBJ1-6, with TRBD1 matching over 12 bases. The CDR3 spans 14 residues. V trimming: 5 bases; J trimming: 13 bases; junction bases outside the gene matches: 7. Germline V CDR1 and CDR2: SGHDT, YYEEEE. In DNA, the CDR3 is TGTGCCAGCAGTTGGGACAGGGGGCATTTTCCCCTCCACTTT. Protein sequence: CASSWDRGHFPLHF.